The clone carrying this TCR beta chain has only a few counts. Its antigen remains unidentified. Germline values: CDR1 MNHNS, CDR2 SASEGT. The CDR3 covers 12 residues. With V trimmed by 10 bases and J by 5 bases, 7 bases remained unmatched. This specimen belongs to a study of T cell repertoires in cytomegalovirus infection. For the study at large: CMV infection plus the matching HLA type was flagged by public TCR beta signatures.

TCRdb called the reads again in MiXCR, with one record for every CDR3 protein. The sample includes approximately 730,000 distinct CDR3 sequences, roughly 28% of them seen just once. The gene calls are TRBV6-1 and TRBJ1-1; TRBD1 matches at 7 bases. Sequences were derived from cultured CD8+ T cells from PBMCs, sampled from culture after CMV antigen stimulation. The TCR sequence derives from a human donor in good health (CMV status not recorded). Some clones in this sample may be carry-over from other donors' samples. The CDR3 protein is CAIPTGRTEAFF. The DNA of the CDR3 is TGTGCCATACCGACAGGGCGAACTGAAGCTTTCTTT.